The rows below give T cell receptor beta chains drawn from one sample of a study of beta chain features in type 1 diabetes. Profiling relied on immunoSEQ multiplex PCR, and the TCRdb table lists in-frame clones only, not all of them. The repertoire includes roughly 400,000 clones, 9.5% to 10% of them detected once, and 0.6% sits in the top ten. Sequencing used central memory CD4+ T cells from blood. The receptors stem from a man aged 25-45 years with type 1 diabetes. CDR3s include the opening cysteine and the closing phenylalanine or tryptophan. The D gene is left open where the match is weak. A clone size is listed for some rows: how often the clone was seen (once, few, many), or a class if it is expanded.

>NA|NA|TRBJ2-1|TRBV18
TGTGCCAGCTCACTAGCAGTCGGCTCCTACAATGAGCAGTTCTTC
CASSLAVGSYNEQFF
>NA|few|TRBJ1-2|TRBV28
TGTGCCAGCAGTTCGTCTCGGGACGTCAACTATGGCTACACCTTC
CASSSSRDVNYGYTF
>NA|NA|TRBJ1-1|TRBV18
TGTTCCAGCAGCGTCGGGGGGAACACTGAAGCTTTCTTT
CSSSVGGNTEAFF
>NA|few|TRBJ2-1|TRBV7-8
TGTGCCAGCAGTTTACAGGCGCTTGCCTACAATGAGCAGTTCTTC
CASSLQALAYNEQFF
>NA|few|TRBJ2-4|TRBV28
TGTGCCAGCAGTTTATACGGGAAAGGGAGTAACATTCAGTACTTC
CASSLYGKGSNIQYF
>NA|few|TRBJ2-1|TRBV29-1
TGCAGCGTTTCGCGGTCCTACAATGAGCAGTTCTTC
CSVSRSYNEQFF
>TRBD1|NA|TRBJ2-5|TRBV30
TGTGCCTGGAGTGTACAGGGACAGAGGATTCAAGAGACCCAGTACTTC
CAWSVQGQRIQETQYF
>NA|many|TRBJ2-1|TRBV7-9
TGTGCCAGCAGCCGAGAATTATACAATGAGCAGTTCTTC
CASSRELYNEQFF
>NA|many|TRBJ1-1|TRBV20-1
TGCAGTGCTAGAAATCCCATGGGTTTCTTT
CSARNPMGFF
>NA|few|TRBJ2-1|TRBV5-1
TGCGCCAGCAGCTTGAAGGAGGAGCAGTTCTTC
CASSLKEEQFF
>TRBD1|NA|TRBJ1-3|TRBV5-1
TGCGCCAGCAGCTCGACGACAGGGGCGACGAGCTCTGGAAACACCATATATTTT
CASSSTTGATSSGNTIYF
>TRBD1|few|TRBJ1-6|TRBV7-9
TGTGCCAGCAGCCAGGGGACAGGGAACTCACCCCTCCACTTT
CASSQGTGNSPLHF
>NA|few|TRBJ1-5|TRBV19
TGTGCCAGTAGTATTTTTGGGGCTCTTGGCAATCAGCCCCAGCATTTT
CASSIFGALGNQPQHF
>NA|few|TRBJ2-3|TRBV28
TGTGCCAGCAGCACCCAACCCACAGATACGCAGTATTTT
CASSTQPTDTQYF
>NA|NA|TRBJ2-1|TRBV28
TGTGCCAGCAGGAGCGACAGCAATGAGCAGTTCTTC
CASRSDSNEQFF
>NA|NA|TRBJ2-7|TRBV29-1
TGCAGCGTTGCAACAGGGATCTACGAGCAGTACTTC
CSVATGIYEQYF
>NA|NA|TRBJ1-4|TRBV6-6
TGTGCCAGCATGGACCGAAATGAAAAACTGTTTTTT
CASMDRNEKLFF
>NA|few|TRBJ2-5|TRBV7-2
TGTGCCAGCAACCTACAGGGAGGGGCAGAGACCCAGTACTTC
CASNLQGGAETQYF
>NA|few|TRBJ2-3|TRBV19
TGTGCCAGTAGTATAGATGGACAGTTCACAGATACGCAGTATTTT
CASSIDGQFTDTQYF
>TRBD2|few|TRBJ2-1|TRBV18
TGTGCCAGCTCACCTAGCGGGAGGGCGGCCTACAATGAGCAGTTCTTC
CASSPSGRAAYNEQFF
>NA|NA|TRBJ2-1|TRBV6-4
TGTGCCAGCAGTCGTAACCGGGGGGCTGGGTACAATGAGCAGTTCTTC
CASSRNRGAGYNEQFF
>NA|NA|TRBJ2-3|TRBV6-5
TGTGCCAGCAGTTACCGTCCTACTGCAACAGATACGCAGTATTTT
CASSYRPTATDTQYF
>NA|NA|TRBJ1-1|TRBV2
TGTGCCAGCAGTGAAGCTGATAATAGCGAAGCTTTCTTT
CASSEADNSEAFF
>NA|few|TRBJ2-3|TRBV7-8
TGTGCCAGCAGCTTATACACAGATACGCAGTATTTT
CASSLYTDTQYF